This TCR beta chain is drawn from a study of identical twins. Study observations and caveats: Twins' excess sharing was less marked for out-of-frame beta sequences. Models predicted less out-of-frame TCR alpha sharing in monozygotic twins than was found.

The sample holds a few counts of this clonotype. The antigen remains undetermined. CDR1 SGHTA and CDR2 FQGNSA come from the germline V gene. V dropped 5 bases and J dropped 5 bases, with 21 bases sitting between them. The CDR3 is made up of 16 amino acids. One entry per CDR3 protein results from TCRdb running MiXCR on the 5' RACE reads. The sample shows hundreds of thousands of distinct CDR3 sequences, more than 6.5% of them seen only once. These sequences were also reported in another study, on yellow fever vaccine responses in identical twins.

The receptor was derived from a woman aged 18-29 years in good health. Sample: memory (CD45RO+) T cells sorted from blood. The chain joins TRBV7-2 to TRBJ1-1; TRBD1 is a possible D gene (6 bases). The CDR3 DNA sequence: TGTGCCAGCAGCCCCCAGGGGCGCAGGTTTGAGACTGAAGCTTTCTTT. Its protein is CASSPQGRRFETEAFF.